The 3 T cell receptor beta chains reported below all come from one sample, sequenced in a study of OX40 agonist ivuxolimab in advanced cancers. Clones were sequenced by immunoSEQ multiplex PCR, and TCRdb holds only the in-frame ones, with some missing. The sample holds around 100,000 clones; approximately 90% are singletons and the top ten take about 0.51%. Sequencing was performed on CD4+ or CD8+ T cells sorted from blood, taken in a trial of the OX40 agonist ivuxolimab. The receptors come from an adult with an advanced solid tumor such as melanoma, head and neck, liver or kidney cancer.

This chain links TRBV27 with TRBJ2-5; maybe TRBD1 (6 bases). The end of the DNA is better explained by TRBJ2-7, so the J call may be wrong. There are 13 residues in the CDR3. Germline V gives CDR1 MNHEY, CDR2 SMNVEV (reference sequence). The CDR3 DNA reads TGTGCCAGCAGAGCATTACAGGGATACGAGCAGTACTTC. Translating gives CASRALQGYEQYF.

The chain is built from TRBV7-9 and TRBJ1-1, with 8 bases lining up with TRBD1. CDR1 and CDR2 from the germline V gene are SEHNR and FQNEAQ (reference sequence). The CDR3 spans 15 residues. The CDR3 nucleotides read TGTGCAACGGAGGCAGGGGGCGCTTTTAACACTGAAGCTTTCTTT. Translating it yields CATEAGGAFNTEAFF.

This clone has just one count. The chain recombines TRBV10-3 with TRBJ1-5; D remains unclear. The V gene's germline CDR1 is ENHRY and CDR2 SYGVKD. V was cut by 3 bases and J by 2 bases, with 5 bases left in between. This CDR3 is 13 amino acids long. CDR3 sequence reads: CAISDVGNQPQHF. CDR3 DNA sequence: TGTGCCATCAGTGACGTCGGCAATCAGCCCCAGCATTTT.